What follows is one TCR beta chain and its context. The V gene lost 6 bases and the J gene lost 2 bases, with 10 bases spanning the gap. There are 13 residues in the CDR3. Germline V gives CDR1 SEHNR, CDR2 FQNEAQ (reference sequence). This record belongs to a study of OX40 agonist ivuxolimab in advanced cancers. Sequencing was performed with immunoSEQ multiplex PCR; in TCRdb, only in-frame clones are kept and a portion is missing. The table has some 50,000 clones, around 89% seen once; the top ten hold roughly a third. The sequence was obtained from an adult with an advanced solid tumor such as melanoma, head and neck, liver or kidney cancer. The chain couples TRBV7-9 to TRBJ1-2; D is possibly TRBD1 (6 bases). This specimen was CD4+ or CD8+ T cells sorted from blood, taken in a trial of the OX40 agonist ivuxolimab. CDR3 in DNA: TGTGCCAGCAGTTACAGGGACAACTATGGCTACACCTTC. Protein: CASSYRDNYGYTF.